This T cell receptor (beta chain) is from a study of siplizumab effects on memory and regulatory T cells. Clones were read by immunoSEQ multiplex PCR, and TCRdb kept only the in-frame ones, dropping some. This table holds around 100,000 clones, 85% to 95% found once. Notes on this clone: Its antigen is currently unknown.

General study points: Naive T cells looked more diverse than memory cells and looked like major alloresponse contributors. Assignment of a naive or memory phenotype failed for roughly 75-95% of the proliferating CD4+ or CD8+ clones. Proliferating Tregs in siplizumab cultures were never verified as suppressive.

CDR1 is SGHAT, CDR2 FQDESV, per germline (reference sequence). Trimming pared 5 bases from V and 3 bases from J, leaving 17 bases between. CDR3 length equals 15 residues. V gene TRBV11-1 combines with J gene TRBJ2-7; a possible D gene is TRBD2 (6 bases). This sequence was found in a human donor in good health. The sequenced sample was non-Treg CD4+ T cells sorted from blood. Written as DNA, the CDR3 is TGTGCCAGCAGCGCAACGGGACTCTCCGGCTACGAGCAGTACTTC. Translating gives CASSATGLSGYEQYF. The whole variable domain, filled in from reference TRBV11-1 and TRBJ2-7, reads EAEVAQSPRYKITEKSQAVAFWCDPISGHATLYWYRQILGQGPELLVQFQDESVVDDSQLPKDRFSAERLKGVDSTLKIQPAELGDSAMYLCASSATGLSGYEQYFGPGTRLTVT.